This note documents a single TCR beta chain sequence. The record originates from a study of cytomegalovirus exposure and HLA in healthy donors. The CDR3 spans 14 residues. The V gene's germline CDR1 is SGHDN and CDR2 FVKESK. Trimming took 5 bases from V and 2 from J, leaving 11 bases between them. 13 Jbeta primers and 60 Vbeta primers were used for the PCR. The table came from immunoSEQ multiplex PCR; TCRdb's copy has only in-frame clones and leaves some out. The sample consists of 72,000 or so clones, 55% to 65% of them appearing once. The source is a woman aged 45-65 years in good health and CMV-seronegative. The chain carries TRBV14 and TRBJ2-3, with D maybe TRBD2 (5 bases). Sequenced material: PBMCs. The CDR3 nucleotides read TGTGCCAGCAGCTCACTAGTTAACACAGATACGCAGTATTTT. The encoded protein is CASSSLVNTDTQYF.